This T cell receptor (beta chain) was identified in a study of blood T cell repertoires in COVID-19. Study summary: The analysed material was cDNA or gDNA that came from T cells, B-cell-depleted T cells, or PBMCs.

In the study's own analysis: Estimated nucleated cell counts came from reference gene primer amplification. The data were produced by immunoSEQ multiplex PCR, yet TCRdb's version contains in-frame clones alone and is incomplete. V, J and clone size derive from that table, while D and trimming were established from the DNA sequence. The repertoire consists of about 270,000 clones, with approximately 85% occurring once and the leading ten covering approximately 9.6%. Participants, roughly 18 to 89 years old, spanned around 25 US areas. Each participant's cohort was designated according to participant-reported clinical history. Trimming shortened V by 0 bases and J by 4 bases, and 13 bases separated the two germline ends. In germline, CDR1 is MNHEY, CDR2 SMNVEV (reference sequence). There are 16 residues in the CDR3.

V is TRBV27 and J is TRBJ1-3, with D unresolved. The receptor's source is a woman between 45 and 65 years old with acute COVID-19. The sequencing input was PBMCs or T cells enriched from blood (not recorded which). For the CDR3, the DNA is TGTGCCAGCAGTTTATCTTTACCGGCGGGCGGAAACACCATATATTTT. It is translated as CASSLSLPAGGNTIYF.